This TCR beta chain appears in the sequencing data of a study of shared clonotypes between healthy human individuals. Only Caucasian adults living in Nashville, Tennessee served as donors. Trimming at V came to 4 bases and at J to 5 bases, leaving 6 bases not matched to a gene. CDR1 SGDLS and CDR2 YYNGEE come from the germline V gene. This CDR3 region has 14 residues. Every immunoSEQ plate was one replicate of a subset's evenly spread DNA. TCRdb's table, derived via immunoSEQ multiplex PCR, lists solely in-frame clones and lacks some. Of more than 400,000 clones detected, almost 80% appear once; the ten largest clones hold around 12%.

This receptor was taken from a woman aged 40 to 50 in good health. Some clones in this sample may be carry-over from other donors' samples. Sequenced: PBMCs. This sequence joins TRBV9 and TRBJ2-7; 10 nucleotides agree with TRBD2. CDR3 sequence reads: CASSPSGRAHEQYF. CDR3 bases: TGTGCCAGCAGCCCCAGCGGGAGGGCCCACGAGCAGTACTTC.